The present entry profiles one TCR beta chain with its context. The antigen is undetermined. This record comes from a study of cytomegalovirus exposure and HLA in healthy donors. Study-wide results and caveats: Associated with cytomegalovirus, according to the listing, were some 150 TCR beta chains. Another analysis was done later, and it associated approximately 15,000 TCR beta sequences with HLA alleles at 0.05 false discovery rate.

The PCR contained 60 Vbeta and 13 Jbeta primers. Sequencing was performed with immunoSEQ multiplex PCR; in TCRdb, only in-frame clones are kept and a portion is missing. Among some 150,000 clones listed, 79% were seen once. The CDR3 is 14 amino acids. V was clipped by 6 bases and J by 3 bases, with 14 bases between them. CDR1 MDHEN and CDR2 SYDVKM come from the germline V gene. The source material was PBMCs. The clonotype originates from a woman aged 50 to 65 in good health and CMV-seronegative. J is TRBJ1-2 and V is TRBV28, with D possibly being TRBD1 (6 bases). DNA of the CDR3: TGTGCCAGCAGCTTGGCCAGGGGCGACTATGGCTACACCTTC. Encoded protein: CASSLARGDYGYTF.